The 14 T cell receptor beta chains below come from one sample, sequenced in a study of blood T cell repertoires in COVID-19. Sequencing was performed with immunoSEQ multiplex PCR; in TCRdb, only in-frame clones are kept and a portion is missing. The sample lists around 99,000 clones, 70% to 85% occurring once. The specimen sequenced was peripheral blood. The receptors come from a woman aged 80 or over with active or convalescent COVID-19.

V usage is TRBV25-1 and J usage is TRBJ1-2; TRBD1 matches 8 bases. Per germline, CDR1 MGHDK and CDR2 SYGVNS. J lost 6 bases, V lost 3 bases, and 6 bases had no gene match. The CDR3 contains 14 residues. The CDR3 protein is CASSDQDRVHGYTF. DNA for the CDR3: TGTGCCAGCAGTGACCAGGACAGGGTCCATGGCTACACCTTC.

V is TRBV4-2 and J is TRBJ2-4; the match to TRBD2 covers 8 bases. The CDR3 is made up of 21 amino acids. J lost 3 bases, V lost 4 bases, and 23 bases had no gene match. Germline CDR1 is LGHNA and CDR2 is YNFKEQ. CDR3 loop: CASSPTSAGTAGGVGKNIQYF. Here the CDR3 DNA reads TGTGCCAGCAGCCCCACATCAGCCGGGACGGCCGGGGGGGTTGGCAAAAACATTCAGTACTTC.

This clone was counted once. This chain uses TRBV9 with TRBJ2-7, with TRBD1 identical over 8 bases. Germline loops: CDR1 SGDLS, CDR2 YYNGEE. There are 17 residues in the CDR3. Losses at the gene ends were 2 bases for V and 0 bases for J; bases not matched to a gene: 10. CDR3 DNA: TGTGCCAGCAGCGTCAAGGACAGGGCCTATGGCTCCTACGAGCAGTACTTC. Residues: CASSVKDRAYGSYEQYF.

The V call is TRBV19, the J call TRBJ1-3, with D hard to call. The CDR3 spans 15 residues. Per germline, CDR1 LNHDA and CDR2 SQIVND (reference sequence). Between the trimmed V and J ends, which lost 7 bases and 1 base, there was a span of 14 bases. This chain's CDR3 is CASTDRGHSGNTIYF. The CDR3 DNA is TGTGCCAGTACTGACCGAGGGCATTCTGGAAACACCATATATTTT.

The CDR3 DNA follows: TGTGCCATCAGTGACCCGACAGGGGACAACACTGAAGCTTTCTTT. Its translation is CAISDPTGDNTEAFF. The rearrangement links TRBV10-3 to TRBJ1-1; TRBD1 aligns across 8 bases. From germline, CDR1 is ENHRY and CDR2 SYGVKD. The CDR3 runs 15 residues. The V gene end was trimmed by 3 bases and the J gene end by 2 bases; junction bases not matched to a gene: 5.

The chain uses TRBV2 and TRBJ2-3, with 12 nucleotides matching TRBD2. With V trimmed by 6 bases and J by 6 bases, 7 bases remained unmatched. The V gene's germline CDR1 is SNHLY and CDR2 FYNNEI. This CDR3 is built from 15 residues. The CDR3 DNA reads TGTGCCAGCAGAGGACTAGCGGGGATTTTGGATACGCAGTATTTT. Residues: CASRGLAGILDTQYF.

This chain uses TRBV6-5 with TRBJ2-7; 9 nucleotides line up with TRBD1. V shed 6 bases, J shed 6 bases, and the junction held 3 bases outside the gene matches. Germline V CDR1 and CDR2: MNHEY, SVGAGI. This CDR3 comprises 12 residues. CDR3 in amino acids: CASRGQGFEQYF. Here the CDR3 DNA reads TGTGCCAGCAGAGGACAGGGGTTCGAGCAGTACTTC.

This clone was observed a handful of times. The chain is built from TRBV7-9 and TRBJ2-7, with TRBD2 identical over 8 bases. Germline loops: CDR1 SEHNR, CDR2 FQNEAQ (reference sequence). The CDR3 is made up of 15 amino acids. V shed 1 base and J 4 bases; nucleotides not matched to a gene: 6. CDR3 sequence reads: CASSLVSGRGYEQYF. The DNA of the CDR3 is TGTGCCAGCAGCTTAGTAAGCGGGAGAGGGTACGAGCAGTACTTC.

The chain recombines TRBV6-2 or TRBV6-3 with TRBJ2-1; maybe TRBD2 (5 bases). The germline gives CDR1 MNHEY, CDR2 SVGEGT. The V and J ends lost 5 bases and 0 bases respectively, with 17 bases between them. The CDR3 runs 17 residues. The CDR3 sequence is CASSPLQRKSSYNEQFF. CDR3 sequence (DNA): TGTGCCAGCAGTCCCCTACAGCGGAAGAGCTCCTACAATGAGCAGTTCTTC.

V is TRBV7-8 and J is TRBJ2-3; 9 positions match TRBD1. V dropped 1 base and J dropped 6; count of bases not matched to a gene: 8. The germline gives CDR1 SGHVS, CDR2 FQNEAQ. The CDR3 consists of 16 residues. CDR3: CASSLETGGSTDTQYF. CDR3 DNA: TGTGCCAGCAGCTTAGAAACAGGGGGCTCAACGGATACGCAGTATTTT.

The J gene is TRBJ2-1, the V gene TRBV10-1, with TRBD2 identical over 9 bases. The V and J ends lost 4 bases and 9 bases, in that order; junction bases with no gene match: 16. The CDR3 consists of 17 residues. Germline CDR1 reads WNHNN; CDR2 reads SYGVQD (reference sequence). For the CDR3, the DNA is TGCGCCAGCAGTGTGAAGGCGGGAGGGCCTAAGATTAGTGAGCAGTTCTTC. Its translation: CASSVKAGGPKISEQFF.

V and J are TRBV7-2 and TRBJ1-1, with 8 positions matching TRBD1. The CDR3 length is 13 residues. The ends lost 4 bases at V and 10 bases at J; junction bases unmatched: 8. Germline lookup yields CDR1 SGHTA and CDR2 FQGNSA. CDR3 sequence reads: CASSSPTGVIAFF. The DNA of the CDR3 is TGTGCCAGCAGCTCTCCGACAGGGGTGATAGCTTTCTTT.

On this clone: This sample also contains other DNA sequences that code for the same CDR3. The J gene is TRBJ2-6, the V gene TRBV7-3, with D maybe TRBD1 (6 bases). V was pared by 0 bases and J by 3 bases, with 9 bases between. The CDR3 totals 16 residues. Germline values: CDR1 SGHTA, CDR2 FQGTGA. The CDR3 protein is CASSLTGGSGANVLTF. CDR3 nucleotides: TGTGCCAGCAGCTTAACTGGGGGCAGTGGGGCCAACGTCCTGACTTTC.

The V call is TRBV5-5, the J call TRBJ2-5, with TRBD1 matching 8 bases. This CDR3 has 14 residues. The J segment lost 5 bases and the V segment lost 0 bases, leaving 3 bases of the junction unmatched. CDR1 and CDR2 (germline): SGHKS, YYEKEE (reference sequence). This CDR3 is CASSLAQGEETQYF. CDR3 in DNA: TGTGCCAGCAGCTTGGCACAGGGGGAGGAGACCCAGTACTTC.